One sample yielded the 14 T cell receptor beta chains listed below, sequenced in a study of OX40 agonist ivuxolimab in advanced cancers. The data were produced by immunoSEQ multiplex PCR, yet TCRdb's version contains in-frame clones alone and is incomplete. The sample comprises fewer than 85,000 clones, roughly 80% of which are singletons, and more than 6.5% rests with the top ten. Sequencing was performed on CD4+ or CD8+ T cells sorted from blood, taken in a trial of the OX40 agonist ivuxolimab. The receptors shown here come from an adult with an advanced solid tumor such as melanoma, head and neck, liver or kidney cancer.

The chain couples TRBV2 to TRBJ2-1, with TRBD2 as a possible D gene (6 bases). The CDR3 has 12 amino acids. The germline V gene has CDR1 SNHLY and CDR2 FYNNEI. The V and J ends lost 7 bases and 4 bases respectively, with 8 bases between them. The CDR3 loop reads CASMTRYNEQFF. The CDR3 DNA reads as TGTGCCAGCATGACTAGATACAATGAGCAGTTCTTC.

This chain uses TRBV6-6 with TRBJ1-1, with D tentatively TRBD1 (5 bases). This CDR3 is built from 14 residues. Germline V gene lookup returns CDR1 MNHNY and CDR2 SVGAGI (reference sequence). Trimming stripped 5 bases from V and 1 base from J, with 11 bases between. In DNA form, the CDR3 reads TGTGCCAGCAGTGGAAAGGGACGGAACACTGAAGCTTTCTTT. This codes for CASSGKGRNTEAFF.

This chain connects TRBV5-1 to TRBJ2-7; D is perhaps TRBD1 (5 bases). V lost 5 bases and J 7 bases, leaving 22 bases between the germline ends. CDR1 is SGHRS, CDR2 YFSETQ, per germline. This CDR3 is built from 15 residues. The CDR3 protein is CASRSRWGDSREQYF. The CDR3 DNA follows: TGCGCCAGCAGGTCGAGGTGGGGCGACAGCAGGGAGCAGTACTTC.

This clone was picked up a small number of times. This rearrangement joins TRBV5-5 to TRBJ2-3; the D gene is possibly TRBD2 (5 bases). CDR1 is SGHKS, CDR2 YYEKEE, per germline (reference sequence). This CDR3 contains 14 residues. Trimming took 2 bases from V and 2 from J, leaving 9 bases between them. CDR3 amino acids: CASSFQRITDTQYF. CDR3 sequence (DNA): TGTGCCAGCAGCTTTCAGCGGATCACAGATACGCAGTATTTT.

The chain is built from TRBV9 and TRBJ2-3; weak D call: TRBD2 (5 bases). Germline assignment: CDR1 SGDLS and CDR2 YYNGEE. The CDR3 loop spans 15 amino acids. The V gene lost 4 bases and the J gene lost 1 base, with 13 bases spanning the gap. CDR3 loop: CASSTQRTRTDTQYF. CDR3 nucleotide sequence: TGTGCCAGCAGCACTCAGCGGACCCGCACAGATACGCAGTATTTT.

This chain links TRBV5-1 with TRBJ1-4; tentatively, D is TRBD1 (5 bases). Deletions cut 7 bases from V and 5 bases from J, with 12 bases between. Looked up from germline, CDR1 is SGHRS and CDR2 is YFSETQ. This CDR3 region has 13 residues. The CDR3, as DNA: TGCGCCAGCCGTCCCGGGGGAAATGAAAAACTGTTTTTT. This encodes CASRPGGNEKLFF.

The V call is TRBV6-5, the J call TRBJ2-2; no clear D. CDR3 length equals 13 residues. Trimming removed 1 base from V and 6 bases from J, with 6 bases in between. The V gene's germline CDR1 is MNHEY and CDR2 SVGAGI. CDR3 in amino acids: CASSYWGPGELFF. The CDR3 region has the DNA TGTGCCAGCAGTTACTGGGGTCCCGGGGAGCTGTTTTTT.

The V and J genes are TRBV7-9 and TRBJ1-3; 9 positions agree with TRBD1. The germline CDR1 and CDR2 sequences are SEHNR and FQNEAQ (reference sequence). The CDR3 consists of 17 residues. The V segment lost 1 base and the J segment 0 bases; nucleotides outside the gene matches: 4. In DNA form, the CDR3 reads TGTGCCAGCAGCTTAGGGACAGGGGCGAGCTCTGGAAACACCATATATTTT. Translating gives CASSLGTGASSGNTIYF.

In nucleotides, the CDR3 is TGTGCCAGCTCACCATCCGGGGAGGGGACTGAAGCTTTCTTT. It yields the protein CASSPSGEGTEAFF. The chain carries TRBV18 and TRBJ1-1, with a possible D match to TRBD1 (5 bases). The CDR3 is 14 amino acids. Trimming stripped 2 bases from V and 5 bases from J, with 12 bases between. Looked up from germline, CDR1 is KGHSH and CDR2 is LQKENI.

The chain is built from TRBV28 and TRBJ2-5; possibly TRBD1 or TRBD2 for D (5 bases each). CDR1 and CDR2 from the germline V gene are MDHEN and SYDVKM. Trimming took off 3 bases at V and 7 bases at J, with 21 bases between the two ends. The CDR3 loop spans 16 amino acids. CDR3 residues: CASSLRGGVDSGTQYF. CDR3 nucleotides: TGTGCCAGCAGTTTGAGGGGCGGAGTAGACTCGGGGACCCAGTACTTC.

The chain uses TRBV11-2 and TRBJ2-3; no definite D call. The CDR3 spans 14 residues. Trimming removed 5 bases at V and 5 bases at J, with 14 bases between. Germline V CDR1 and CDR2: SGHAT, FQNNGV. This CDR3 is CASSDLTKRDTQYF. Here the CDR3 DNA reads TGTGCCAGCAGCGACCTCACAAAGAGAGATACGCAGTATTTT.

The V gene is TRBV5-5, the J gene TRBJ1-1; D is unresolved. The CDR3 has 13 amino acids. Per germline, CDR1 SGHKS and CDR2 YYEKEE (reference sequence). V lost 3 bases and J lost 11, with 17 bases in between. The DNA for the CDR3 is TGTGCCAGCAGCTCGACTTCGGTCCGGTGGGCTTTCTTT. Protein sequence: CASSSTSVRWAFF.

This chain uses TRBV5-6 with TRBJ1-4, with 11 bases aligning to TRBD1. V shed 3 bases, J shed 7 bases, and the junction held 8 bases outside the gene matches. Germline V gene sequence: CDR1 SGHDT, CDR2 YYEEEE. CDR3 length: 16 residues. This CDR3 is CASSWGQGDDGEKLFF. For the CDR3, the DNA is TGTGCCAGCAGCTGGGGACAGGGGGACGACGGTGAAAAACTGTTTTTT.

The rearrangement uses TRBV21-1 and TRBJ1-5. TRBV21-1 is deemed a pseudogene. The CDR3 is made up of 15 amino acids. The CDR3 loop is CASSPWGSSNQPQHF. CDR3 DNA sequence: TGTGCCAGCAGCCCATGGGGGTCCAGCAATCAGCCCCAGCATTTT.